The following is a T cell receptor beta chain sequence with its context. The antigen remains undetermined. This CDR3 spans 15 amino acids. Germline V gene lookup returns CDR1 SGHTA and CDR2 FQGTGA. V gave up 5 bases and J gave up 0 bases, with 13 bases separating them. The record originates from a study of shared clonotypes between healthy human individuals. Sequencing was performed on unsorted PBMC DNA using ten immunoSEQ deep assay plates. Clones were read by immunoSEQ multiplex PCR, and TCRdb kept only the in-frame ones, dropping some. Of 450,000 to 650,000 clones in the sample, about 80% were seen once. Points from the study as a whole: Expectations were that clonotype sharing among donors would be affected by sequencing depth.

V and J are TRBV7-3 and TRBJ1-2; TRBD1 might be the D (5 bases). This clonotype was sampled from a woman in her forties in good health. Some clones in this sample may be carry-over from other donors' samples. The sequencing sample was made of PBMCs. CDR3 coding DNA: TGTGCCAGCAGCCCAGACAGCCGAACTAACTATGGCTACACCTTC. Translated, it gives CASSPDSRTNYGYTF.